The 10 T cell receptor beta chains below were found in one sample sequenced in a study of CD8 T cells in Susac syndrome. Reverse transcription used about 0.45 to 1 ug RNA and random hexamers. TCRdb reprocessed the immunoSEQ multiplex PCR reads with MiXCR, giving one entry per CDR3 protein. Altogether under 550,000 distinct CDR3 sequences are present, approximately 85% being singletons, with the ten largest covering more than 0.09%. The sequenced material came from CD8+ T cells from PBMCs. Source of these receptors: a human donor with multiple sclerosis.

CDR3 in amino acids: CSAEGGIYNEQFF. The CDR3 nucleotides read TGCAGCGCCGAGGGGGGGATCTACAATGAGCAGTTCTTC. The chain combines TRBV29-1 with TRBJ2-1; TRBD2 might be the D (7 bases). The CDR3 spans 13 residues. From germline, CDR1 is SQVTM and CDR2 ANQGSEA. V was shortened by 7 bases and J by 3 bases, with 13 bases between the two germline ends.

This sequence joins TRBV29-1 and TRBJ2-2; possible D gene TRBD1, 6 bases. The CDR3 is 13 amino acids. Germline CDR1 reads SQVTM; CDR2 reads ANQGSEA. V gave up 7 bases and J gave up 1 base, with 10 bases separating them. The CDR3 reads CSAMTGNTGELFF. CDR3 nucleotides: TGCAGCGCCATGACAGGGAACACCGGGGAGCTGTTTTTT.

This chain joins TRBV29-1 and TRBJ1-1; D gene ambiguous. CDR1 SQVTM and CDR2 ANQGSEA come from the germline V gene. V was cut by 1 base and J by 7 bases, with 10 bases left in between. This CDR3 contains 12 residues. CDR3 loop: CSVEVVGREAFF. The CDR3 DNA is TGCAGCGTTGAAGTAGTTGGGCGTGAAGCTTTCTTT.

On this clonotype: One end of the junction does not line up with germline, which may come from a read error. The rearrangement links TRBV7-7 to TRBJ2-2, with TRBD2 matching over 7 bases. This CDR3 region has 16 residues. Germline V gene sequence: CDR1 SSHAT, CDR2 FNYEAQ (reference sequence). CDR3: CASSSSIGGDTGELFF. DNA for the CDR3: TGTGCTAGCAGCTCAAGCATTGGGGGGGACACCGGGGAGCTGTTTTTT. Together with reference TRBV7-7 and TRBJ2-2, the CDR3 gives the full variable domain: GAGVSQSPRYKVTKRGQDVTLRCDPISSHATLYWYQQALGQGPEFLTYFNYEAQPDKSGLPSDRFSAERPEGSISTLTIQRTEQRDSAMYRCASSSSIGGDTGELFFGEGSRLTVL.

The gene calls are TRBV28 and TRBJ2-7; D ambiguous. The CDR3 has 14 amino acids. Per germline, CDR1 MDHEN and CDR2 SYDVKM. V was clipped by 4 bases and J by 5 bases, with 15 bases between them. In nucleotides, the CDR3 is TGTGCCAGCAGTTATGGGGATCCGTCCCACGAGCAGTACTTC. Translation: CASSYGDPSHEQYF.

The genes are TRBV7-2 and TRBJ2-1; no definite D call. CDR3 length equals 15 residues. V was cut by 4 bases and J by 0 bases, with 10 bases left in between. CDR1 is SGHTA, CDR2 FQGNSA, per germline. The CDR3: CASSSTYSSYNEQFF. In DNA form, the CDR3 reads TGTGCCAGCAGCTCCACCTACAGCTCCTACAATGAGCAGTTCTTC.

The CDR3 DNA reads TGCAGTGCTAGGCTCTACAGGGGCGAGCTCAATGAGCAGTTCTTC. It is translated as CSARLYRGELNEQFF. The chain employs TRBV20-1 and TRBJ2-1; TRBD1 agrees at 7 bases. V was pared by 3 bases and J by 6 bases, with 11 bases of the junction left unmatched. Looked up from germline, CDR1 is DFQATT and CDR2 is SNEGSKA (reference sequence). CDR3 size: 15 residues.

The chain carries TRBV29-1 and TRBJ2-5; TRBD1 aligns across 9 bases. V shed 7 bases and J 3 bases; nucleotides not matched to a gene: 6. This CDR3 comprises 13 residues. Germline CDR1 reads SQVTM; CDR2 reads ANQGSEA. The CDR3 here is CSARRTGEETQYF. CDR3 sequence (DNA): TGCAGCGCTCGGAGGACAGGGGAAGAGACCCAGTACTTC.

The CDR3 nucleotides read TGTGCCGTCCAGAGGCTAGCGGAATACTACGAGCAGTACTTC. Translating gives CAVQRLAEYYEQYF. This sequence joins TRBV6-1 and TRBJ2-7, with 7 positions matching TRBD2. CDR1 and CDR2 (germline): MNHNS, SASEGT. The ends lost 11 bases at V and 3 bases at J; junction bases unmatched: 13. This CDR3 spans 14 amino acids.

This rearrangement joins TRBV28 to TRBJ1-4, with D perhaps TRBD1 (6 bases). The CDR3 loop spans 18 amino acids. The V end lost 5 bases, the J end lost 8 bases, and 27 bases lay between the germline ends. CDR1 MDHEN and CDR2 SYDVKM come from the germline V gene. The CDR3 DNA follows: TGTGCCAGCAGTCTAAACAGGGAGCCCAAACCTTCTGGGGAAAAACTGTTTTTT. This gives the protein CASSLNREPKPSGEKLFF.